This T cell receptor beta chain was identified during a study of OX40 agonist ivuxolimab in advanced cancers. Study results and caveats: The authors also found low normalized T-cell clonal expansion in some nonresponders. At 0.1 to 3.0 mg/kg, clonal expansion of CD4+ and CD8+ blood T cells had occurred by week 6.

Assay: immunoSEQ multiplex PCR; the TCRdb copy retains only in-frame clones and omits some. This table holds 20,000 to 25,000 clones, 65% to 90% found once. This clone occurred a few times. The antigen remains unidentified. The sequencing here drew on CD4+ or CD8+ T cells sorted from blood, taken in a trial of the OX40 agonist ivuxolimab. The source of this sequence is an adult with an advanced solid tumor such as melanoma, head and neck, liver or kidney cancer.

CDR3 DNA: TGTGCCGCGGGCGGGGACGCGAACACCGGGGAGCTGTTTTTT. Translating it yields CAAGGDANTGELFF. This chain uses TRBV7-9 with TRBJ2-2, with D perhaps matching TRBD2 (6 bases). This CDR3 has 14 residues. The V and J ends lost 11 bases and 0 bases respectively, with 13 bases between them. Germline assignment: CDR1 SEHNR and CDR2 FQNEAQ (reference sequence).